Listed below are T cell receptor beta chains from one sample, sequenced in a study of blood T cells in healthy people across ages. Using its own MiXCR run on the 5' RACE reads, TCRdb lists one record per CDR3 protein. The sample shows roughly 500,000 distinct CDR3 sequences, approximately 30% of them seen only once. What was sequenced was blood. The receptors stem from a woman in her seventies in good health. Each CDR3 is given with its conserved first and last residue. Fields, in order: D gene, clone size, V gene, J gene, CDR3 DNA, CDR3 protein. The D gene is left open where the match is weak. Only some rows state a clone size, as once, few, many or a class for expanded clones.

>-|-|TRBV19|TRBJ1-3
TGTGCCAGTAGTACAGGGGCTGGAAACACCATATATTTT
CASSTGAGNTIYF
>TRBD1|few|TRBV10-2|TRBJ2-7
TGCGCCAGCAAAACAACTTCCGGGACAGACAAGGGAGAGCAGTACTTC
CASKTTSGTDKGEQYF
>-|many|TRBV20-1|TRBJ1-4
TGCAGTGCTAGTCTGGGGACTAATGAAAAACTGTTTTTT
CSASLGTNEKLFF
>-|-|TRBV4-3|TRBJ1-2
TGCGCCAGCAGCCAAGAGGGGCGCCTTAGCTATGGCTACACCTTC
CASSQEGRLSYGYTF
>-|-|TRBV6-2/TRBV6-3|TRBJ2-5
TGTGCCAGCAGCATAGCACAGAGTCAAGAGACCCAGTACTTC
CASSIAQSQETQYF
>-|-|TRBV29-1|TRBJ2-3
TGCAGCGTTGGATTCCCTTCTGCGCGGGGGCCATTGGATACGCAGTATTTT
CSVGFPSARGPLDTQYF
>TRBD2|-|TRBV14|TRBJ2-1
TGTGCCAGCAGCCCAAGAGCGGGATCCATTAGAAATGAGCAGTTCTTC
CASSPRAGSIRNEQFF
>TRBD1|many|TRBV2|TRBJ1-4
TGTGCCAGCAATCAACAGGGGACCGATGAAAAACTGTTTTTT
CASNQQGTDEKLFF
>TRBD1|-|TRBV3-1|TRBJ2-5
TGTGCCAGCAGTTACTGGGACAGGCAAGAGACCCAGTACTTC
CASSYWDRQETQYF
>TRBD1|-|TRBV13|TRBJ2-5
TGTGCCAGCAGCTTCGGACAGGTCGGAGGTTGGGAGACCCAGTACTTC
CASSFGQVGGWETQYF
>-|few|TRBV4-3|TRBJ2-5
TGCGCCAGCAGCCCGGACGGAAGACTCCAAGAGACCCAGTACTTC
CASSPDGRLQETQYF
>-|few|TRBV20-1|TRBJ2-2
TGCAGTGCCCCCGGAGGGGATGGGCAGGGCTTGAACACCGGGGAGCTGTTTTTT
CSAPGGDGQGLNTGELFF
>-|-|TRBV4-3|TRBJ2-6
TGCGCCAGCAGCCAAGATTGGTTCTCTGGGGCCGACGTCCTGACTTTC
CASSQDWFSGADVLTF
>TRBD1|-|TRBV6-2/TRBV6-3|TRBJ1-4
TGTGCCAGCAGTTTTTCGAGCCGTCCGGGACAGCCGAATGAAAAACTGTTTTTT
CASSFSSRPGQPNEKLFF
>TRBD1|-|TRBV5-1|TRBJ1-1
TGCGCCAGCAGCTCATTGACAGGGGTGCTATCTGAAGCTTTCTTT
CASSSLTGVLSEAFF
>TRBD2|-|TRBV10-3|TRBJ2-3
TGTGCCATCAGTGGTGATAGCGGGGTCCCCACAGATACGCAGTATTTT
CAISGDSGVPTDTQYF